The 7 T cell receptor beta chains below were found in one sample sequenced in a study of blood T cells in healthy people across ages (dated by TCRdb to 2013 to 2016). The method was 5' RACE. Data came from an Illumina HiSeq 2500. A second about 6 to 11 cycle PCR used a sample-barcoded 5' primer and a J-beta primer mix. TCRdb reprocessed the public reads (quality trimming at Q25 with fastp, clone calling with MiXCR) and kept in-frame beta chains. Here each entry gathers all rows of one CDR3 protein and keeps the most common genes and DNA. The sample data list approximately 800,000 distinct CDR3 sequences, and roughly 24% of these were observed just once. The ten largest account for about 3% of the sample. The same specimen was also included in a second study, on T cells of mothers and their children.

Sequencing was carried out using blood. These receptors were taken from a boy aged 5-17 years in good health.

V gene TRBV5-1 combines with J gene TRBJ2-1, with D possibly being TRBD1 or TRBD2 (6 bases each). Trimming stripped 1 base from V and 3 bases from J, with 14 bases between. The CDR3 totals 16 residues. The germline V gene encodes CDR1 SGHRS and CDR2 YFSETQ. The chain's CDR3 is CASSLTSRGNYNEQFF. The CDR3 nucleotides read TGCGCCAGCAGCTTGACTAGCAGGGGTAACTACAATGAGCAGTTCTTC.

This clonotype was picked up a small number of times. The chain joins TRBV20-1 to TRBJ2-6; D remains ambiguous. CDR1 is DFQATT and CDR2 is SNEGSKA in the germline V gene (reference sequence). The CDR3 covers 12 residues. The V end lost 3 bases, the J end lost 4 bases, and 4 bases lay between the germline ends. The CDR3 DNA follows: TGCAGTGCTAGTTACGGGGCCAACGTCCTGACTTTC. Translating it yields CSASYGANVLTF.

The table lists this clonotype with a few counts. The V gene is TRBV12-3 or TRBV12-4, the J gene TRBJ2-5; the D gene is possibly TRBD1 (6 bases). V was shortened by 6 bases and J by 4 bases, with 21 bases between the two germline ends. This CDR3 is built from 16 residues. CDR3 in amino acids: CASSPLHTKTGETQYF. CDR3 sequence (DNA): TGTGCCAGCAGCCCATTACATACTAAGACAGGAGAGACCCAGTACTTC.

The chain uses TRBV7-6 and TRBJ1-4; perhaps TRBD1 as D (5 bases). There are 15 residues in the CDR3. Germline CDR1 SGHVS, CDR2 FNYEAQ. Trimming left V 1 base short and J 7 bases short, with 13 bases between. The CDR3 sequence: CASSLVQGGFEKLFF. For the CDR3, the DNA is TGTGCCAGCAGCTTAGTCCAGGGAGGATTTGAAAAACTGTTTTTT.

A few counts support this clonotype. The junction differs from germline at one of its ends, possibly a read error. The chain recombines TRBV19 with TRBJ1-1, with D maybe TRBD1 (5 bases). In germline, CDR1 is LNHDA, CDR2 SQIVND (reference sequence). The CDR3 is 14 amino acids. In DNA form, the CDR3 reads TGTGCCAGTAGTATAGGACACAGGAACGCTGAAGCTTCCTTT. Its translation: CASSIGHRNAEASF.

V and J are TRBV12-3 or TRBV12-4 and TRBJ1-2, with D possibly matching TRBD1 (6 bases). Trimming stripped 0 bases from V and 4 bases from J, with 12 bases between. There are 15 residues in the CDR3. CDR3 sequence (DNA): TGTGCCAGCAGTTTAGCGCTAAGAGGGGGCTATGGCTACACCTTC. Its protein is CASSLALRGGYGYTF.

The chain employs TRBV24-1 and TRBJ2-3; TRBD2 aligns across 14 bases. CDR1 and CDR2 (germline): KGHDR, SFDVKD. The CDR3 is made up of 15 amino acids. Trimming took 5 bases from V and 8 from J; bases not matched to a gene: 5. The CDR3 nucleotides read TGTGCCACCAGTGGACTAGCGGGGGGGCAAGGTACGCAGTATTTT. It codes for CATSGLAGGQGTQYF.